The clone carrying this TCR beta chain was detected many times. No antigen is known for it. This record comes from a study of molecular identifiers for immune sequencing clone quantification. Study information: In the replicates, RNA derived from around 20,000 or 99,000 naive CD8 cells was divided into five parts, and four were sequenced. Study-wide results and caveats: Among effectors, clones above 20 RNA copies held over 97% of molecules; among naive cells, under 1%. Detection of one spiked Jurkat cell's TCR RNA reportedly worked in 900,000 to 1,000,000 naive cells.

Previously published methods and listed TCR primers were used for the bulk TCR libraries. MiXCR, run by TCRdb on the PCR reads, gives a single entry per CDR3 protein. This table holds hundreds of thousands of distinct CDR3 sequences, about a quarter found once. V lost 0 bases and J lost 0, with 12 bases in between. The CDR3 length is 16 residues. In germline, CDR1 is MGHRA, CDR2 YSYEKL. The gene calls are TRBV4-1 and TRBJ2-7; the D is unclear. The sample was naive CD8+ T cells from blood, with Jurkat cell RNA spiked in. Subset: FACS-sorted CD8+CD4-CCR7+CD45RA+ naive T cells. This receptor was obtained from a human donor in good health. Some libraries in this study had Jurkat cell RNA spiked in. CDR3 coding DNA: TGCGCCAGCAGCCAAGATAGGGCAGATTTCTCCTACGAGCAGTACTTC. Translation: CASSQDRADFSYEQYF.